The next 27 T cell receptor beta chains were all read from a single sample in a study of blood T cell repertoires in COVID-19. The assay was immunoSEQ multiplex PCR, and TCRdb's table has in-frame clones only and misses some. The sample consists of about 170,000 clones, about 74% of them appearing once. Sequenced input: peripheral blood. The source is a man in his 60s with acute or convalescent COVID-19.

The J gene is TRBJ1-1, the V gene TRBV7-6, with 8 bases identical to TRBD1. The CDR3 is 16 residues long. Germline assignment: CDR1 SGHVS and CDR2 FNYEAQ. V dropped 1 base and J dropped 4; count of bases not matched to a gene: 8. This chain's CDR3 is CASSLGAGGSGTEAFF. The CDR3 nucleotides read TGTGCCAGCAGCTTAGGGGCAGGGGGCTCTGGCACTGAAGCTTTCTTT.

The gene calls are TRBV19 and TRBJ1-1; maybe TRBD1 (5 bases). The germline CDR1 and CDR2 sequences are LNHDA and SQIVND (reference sequence). Trimming took off 0 bases at V and 8 bases at J, with 25 bases between the two ends. CDR3 size: 18 residues. This CDR3 is CASSIDLYKTVRSYEAFF. The DNA of the CDR3 is TGTGCCAGTAGTATAGATTTGTACAAGACAGTTCGGAGTTACGAAGCTTTCTTT. Variable domain in full (rest from reference TRBV19 and TRBJ1-1): DGGITQSPKYLFRKEGQNVTLSCEQNLNHDAMYWYRQDPGQGLRLIYYSQIVNDFQKGDIAEGYSVSREKKESFPLTVTSAQKNPTAFYLCASSIDLYKTVRSYEAFFGQGTRLTVV.

V and J are TRBV21-1 and TRBJ1-3; whether TRBD1, the table's D call, matches the DNA was not checked. TRBV21-1 is shown as a pseudogene. The CDR3 sequence is 18 residues long. This CDR3 is CASSGSVGQGPGGNTIYF. CDR3 DNA: TGTGCCAGCAGCGGAAGTGTAGGACAGGGCCCCGGGGGAAACACCATATATTTT.

This clone was seen a handful of times. The V gene is TRBV2, the J gene TRBJ2-1; D remains unclear. Germline V gives CDR1 SNHLY, CDR2 FYNNEI. The CDR3 runs 16 residues. Between the trimmed V and J ends, which lost 3 bases and 2 bases, there was a span of 14 bases. This CDR3 reads CASSDPATRAYNEQFF. CDR3 bases: TGTGCCAGCAGTGATCCGGCTACACGGGCCTACAATGAGCAGTTCTTC.

V is TRBV11-2 and J is TRBJ2-1, with D possibly TRBD1 on 7 matching bases. The length of the CDR3 is 18 residues. Germline V CDR1 and CDR2: SGHAT, FQNNGV. Deletions cut 3 bases from V and 2 bases from J, with 20 bases between. In DNA form, the CDR3 reads TGTGCCAGCAGCTTTTCAGGGGGACTCGGGGCAGCCTACAATGAGCAGTTCTTC. Residues: CASSFSGGLGAAYNEQFF.

The chain has TRBV2 and TRBJ1-6; 9 positions agree with TRBD1. CDR3 length: 14 amino acids. The V segment lost 8 bases and the J segment 10 bases; nucleotides outside the gene matches: 9. Germline V CDR1 and CDR2: SNHLY, FYNNEI. The CDR3 spells CASVWGQGGSPLHF. The CDR3 bases are TGTGCCAGCGTATGGGGACAGGGTGGCTCACCCCTCCACTTT.

The chain's CDR3 is CASSSRDFNSPLHF. Here the CDR3 DNA reads TGTGCCAGCAGCTCAAGGGACTTTAATTCACCCCTCCACTTT. The rearrangement links TRBV7-2 to TRBJ1-6, with D perhaps matching TRBD1 (5 bases). V gave up 4 bases and J gave up 6 bases, with 10 bases separating them. Germline loops: CDR1 SGHTA, CDR2 FQGNSA. This CDR3 contains 14 residues.

The chain is built from TRBV30 and TRBJ1-4; D is undetermined. This CDR3 contains 15 residues. Trimming took 2 bases from V and 4 from J, leaving 14 bases between them. Germline V lookup: CDR1 GTSNPN, CDR2 SVGIG (reference sequence). As DNA, the CDR3 is TGTGCCTGGAGTCGGGATCTCAAAGATAATGAAAAACTGTTTTTT. This sequence encodes CAWSRDLKDNEKLFF.

The V call is TRBV25-1, the J call TRBJ1-1, with D perhaps matching TRBD1 (5 bases). This CDR3 region has 16 residues. With 0 bases removed from V and 2 bases from J, the gap between germline ends came to 13 bases. The germline gives CDR1 MGHDK, CDR2 SYGVNS. The CDR3 loop reads CASSEYLEDNNTEAFF. DNA of the CDR3: TGTGCCAGCAGTGAATATCTTGAGGACAATAACACTGAAGCTTTCTTT.

This rearrangement joins TRBV18 to TRBJ2-1, with 7 bases fitting TRBD1. With V trimmed by 6 bases and J by 9 bases, 5 bases remained unmatched. The CDR3 totals 12 residues. Germline assignment: CDR1 KGHSH and CDR2 LQKENI. The chain's CDR3 is CASSQGTVEQFF. DNA of the CDR3: TGTGCCAGCTCCCAGGGGACAGTTGAGCAGTTCTTC.

The chain has TRBV11-1 and TRBJ1-1; 7 bases align to TRBD1. This CDR3 is 15 amino acids long. Per the germline V gene, CDR1 is SGHAT and CDR2 is FQDESV (reference sequence). V was clipped by 3 bases and J by 7 bases; unmatched bases: 11. CDR3 residues: CASSFRQTGSGEAFF. The CDR3 DNA reads as TGTGCCAGCAGCTTTCGGCAGACAGGGTCTGGTGAAGCTTTCTTT. The full variable domain, rest sourced from reference TRBV11-1 and TRBJ1-1, is EAEVAQSPRYKITEKSQAVAFWCDPISGHATLYWYRQILGQGPELLVQFQDESVVDDSQLPKDRFSAERLKGVDSTLKIQPAELGDSAMYLCASSFRQTGSGEAFFGQGTRLTVV.

This chain connects TRBV3-1 (or the pseudogene TRBV3-2) to TRBJ2-5; a weak D match, TRBD1 (6 bases). The germline V and J ends were trimmed by 1 base and 9 bases, with 15 bases remaining between them. The CDR3 runs 14 residues. The germline CDR1 and CDR2 sequences are LGHDT and YNNKEL (reference sequence). CDR3 DNA: TGTGCCAGCAGCCAAGTCGAAACAGGGAAGGCCCAGTACTTC. This gives the protein CASSQVETGKAQYF.

The J gene is TRBJ2-1, the V gene TRBV7-2; 11 bases are shared with TRBD2. The CDR3 totals 16 residues. Germline V gene data show CDR1 as SGHTA and CDR2 as FQGNSA. J was trimmed by 1 base and V by 7 bases; bases with no gene match: 6. CDR3 sequence: CASTFSSGGSYNEQFF. CDR3 DNA sequence: TGTGCCAGCACTTTCTCTAGCGGGGGGTCCTACAATGAGCAGTTCTTC.

The J gene is TRBJ2-1, the V gene TRBV18; the D gene is possibly TRBD1 (5 bases). V gave up 4 bases and J gave up 2 bases, with 9 bases separating them. Per the germline V gene, CDR1 is KGHSH and CDR2 is LQKENI. The CDR3 contains 14 residues. CDR3 sequence: CASSRQDTYNEQFF. The CDR3 DNA reads TGTGCCAGCTCACGCCAGGACACCTACAATGAGCAGTTCTTC. Supplemented by reference TRBV18 and TRBJ2-1, the full variable domain reads NAGVMQNPRHLVRRRGQEARLRCSPMKGHSHVYWYRQLPEEGLKFMVYLQKENIIDESGMPKERFSAEFPKEGPSILRIQQVVRGDSAAYFCASSRQDTYNEQFFGPGTRLTVL.

The rearrangement joins TRBV6-5 to TRBJ1-2, with D hard to call. V dropped 0 bases and J dropped 8 bases, with 16 bases sitting between them. The CDR3 runs 15 residues. Germline V lookup: CDR1 MNHEY, CDR2 SVGAGI. The CDR3 sequence is CASSYSAAGSDGYTF. The CDR3 DNA follows: TGTGCCAGCAGTTACTCGGCCGCAGGCAGTGACGGCTACACCTTC.

V and J are TRBV14 and TRBJ2-1; 7 positions agree with TRBD1. V gave up 1 base and J gave up 4 bases; unmatched junction bases: 1. This CDR3 is 14 amino acids long. Looked up from germline, CDR1 is SGHDN and CDR2 is FVKESK. The CDR3: CASSQGGQYNEQFF. The CDR3 DNA reads as TGTGCCAGCAGCCAAGGGGGACAGTACAATGAGCAGTTCTTC.

This chain connects TRBV7-2 to TRBJ1-1; D call uncertain. Germline-derived CDR1 and CDR2 are SGHTA and FQGNSA. The CDR3 is 15 amino acids. V shed 6 bases and J shed 6 bases, with 20 bases lying between them. The CDR3 is CASSEAAGSSAEAFF. The CDR3, as DNA: TGTGCCAGCAGTGAAGCGGCGGGAAGTAGCGCTGAAGCTTTCTTT.

In this sample, this clone turned up once. This sequence joins TRBV5-1 and TRBJ2-7; 7 bases match TRBD1. The V and J ends lost 4 bases and 1 base, in that order; junction bases with no gene match: 2. Looked up from germline, CDR1 is SGHRS and CDR2 is YFSETQ. The CDR3 runs 13 residues. CDR3 amino acids: CASSTGQSYEQYF. The CDR3, as DNA: TGCGCCAGCAGCACGGGACAGTCCTACGAGCAGTACTTC.

This rearrangement joins TRBV18 to TRBJ2-7; D is unresolved. This CDR3 is 14 amino acids long. Germline CDR1 and CDR2: KGHSH and LQKENI. Between the trimmed V and J ends, which lost 0 bases and 2 bases, there was a span of 8 bases. In nucleotides, the CDR3 is TGTGCCAGCTCACCACCGTACGGTCCCTACGAGCAGTACTTC. It is translated as CASSPPYGPYEQYF.

The J gene is TRBJ2-1, the V gene TRBV5-5; 12 bases are shared with TRBD1. Germline CDR1 is SGHKS and CDR2 is YYEKEE (reference sequence). This CDR3 has 18 residues. J lost 5 bases, V lost 5 bases, and 14 bases had no gene match. The CDR3 DNA follows: TGTGCCAGCAGAGGGTGGAATACGGGACAGGGGGCGAACAATGAGCAGTTCTTC. Translated, it gives CASRGWNTGQGANNEQFF.

The gene calls are TRBV11-2 and TRBJ2-7, with TRBD2 identical over 8 bases. CDR3 length: 15 amino acids. Germline CDR1 and CDR2: SGHAT and FQNNGV. J lost 5 bases, V lost 0 bases, and 6 bases had no gene match. The CDR3 here is CASSLDFGGAHEQYF. Written as DNA, the CDR3 is TGTGCCAGCAGCTTAGATTTCGGGGGGGCCCACGAGCAGTACTTC.

The chain carries TRBV29-1 and TRBJ2-3; possible D gene TRBD2, 6 bases. V dropped 3 bases and J dropped 0 bases, with 19 bases sitting between them. This CDR3 is 17 amino acids long. From germline, CDR1 is SQVTM and CDR2 ANQGSEA. In DNA form, the CDR3 reads TGCAGCGTTGATTCCGATGGTACAGGACTAAGCACAGATACGCAGTATTTT. It yields the protein CSVDSDGTGLSTDTQYF.

This clone came up once. The V call is TRBV4-3, the J call TRBJ1-3; possibly TRBD1 for D (6 bases). Germline loops: CDR1 LGHNA, CDR2 YSLEER. CDR3 length: 15 amino acids. V was clipped by 4 bases and J by 3 bases, with 13 bases between them. The CDR3 region is CASSPTGILGNTIYF. The DNA for the CDR3 is TGCGCCAGCAGCCCTACAGGGATTCTTGGAAACACCATATATTTT.

This chain connects TRBV28 to TRBJ1-2; D gene unclear. Trimming cost V 7 bases and J 5 bases, with 5 bases left between them. The germline CDR1 and CDR2 sequences are MDHEN and SYDVKM. There are 10 residues in the CDR3. CDR3 region: CASNRYGYTF. The CDR3 nucleotides read TGTGCCAGCAATAGATATGGCTACACCTTC.

This chain uses TRBV12-3 or TRBV12-4 with TRBJ2-2; D gene unclear. The CDR3 loop spans 12 amino acids. V was clipped by 8 bases and J by 6 bases, with 10 bases between them. CDR3 in amino acids: CASLSGPGELFF. As DNA, the CDR3 is TGTGCCAGCCTCTCGGGTCCCGGGGAGCTGTTTTTT.

The chain uses TRBV9 and TRBJ2-7, with TRBD2 matching over 8 bases. With V trimmed by 3 bases and J by 0 bases, 5 bases remained unmatched. Germline V gene sequence: CDR1 SGDLS, CDR2 YYNGEE. CDR3 length equals 15 residues. CDR3 loop: CASSERGGISYEQYF. The DNA of the CDR3 is TGTGCCAGCAGCGAACGGGGGGGAATCTCCTACGAGCAGTACTTC.

V and J are TRBV19 and TRBJ2-2, with 10 nucleotides matching TRBD1. The CDR3 is made up of 15 amino acids. Germline-derived CDR1 and CDR2 are LNHDA and SQIVND (reference sequence). Germline trimming cut 7 bases from V and 6 bases from J; bases unmatched to any gene: 8. CDR3 DNA: TGTGCCAGTACCGAGACAGGGGGCTCGGCCGGGGAGCTGTTTTTT. Protein product: CASTETGGSAGELFF. Combining the CDR3 with reference TRBV19 and TRBJ2-2 gives the whole variable domain DGGITQSPKYLFRKEGQNVTLSCEQNLNHDAMYWYRQDPGQGLRLIYYSQIVNDFQKGDIAEGYSVSREKKESFPLTVTSAQKNPTAFYLCASTETGGSAGELFFGEGSRLTVL.